The present T cell receptor beta chain was sequenced within a study of blood T cells in healthy people across ages. The length of the CDR3 is 15 residues. The ends lost 6 bases at V and 5 bases at J; junction bases unmatched: 10. Germline V gene sequence: CDR1 MNHEY, CDR2 SVGEGT. With a J-beta primer mix and a sample-barcoded 5' primer, a second PCR ran about 7 to 11 cycles. In TCRdb, the 5' RACE reads were re-called with MiXCR into one record per CDR3 protein. The data hold 600,000 to 650,000 distinct CDR3 sequences, with about 53% observed a single time. The TCR comes from a man between 60 and 70 years old in good health. The specimen sequenced was blood. This sequence joins TRBV6-2 or TRBV6-3 and TRBJ2-3, with TRBD1 matching over 8 bases. The CDR3 DNA is TGTGCCAGCAGATTCTACCTTACAGGGGGAGATACGCAGTATTTT. Its protein is CASRFYLTGGDTQYF.